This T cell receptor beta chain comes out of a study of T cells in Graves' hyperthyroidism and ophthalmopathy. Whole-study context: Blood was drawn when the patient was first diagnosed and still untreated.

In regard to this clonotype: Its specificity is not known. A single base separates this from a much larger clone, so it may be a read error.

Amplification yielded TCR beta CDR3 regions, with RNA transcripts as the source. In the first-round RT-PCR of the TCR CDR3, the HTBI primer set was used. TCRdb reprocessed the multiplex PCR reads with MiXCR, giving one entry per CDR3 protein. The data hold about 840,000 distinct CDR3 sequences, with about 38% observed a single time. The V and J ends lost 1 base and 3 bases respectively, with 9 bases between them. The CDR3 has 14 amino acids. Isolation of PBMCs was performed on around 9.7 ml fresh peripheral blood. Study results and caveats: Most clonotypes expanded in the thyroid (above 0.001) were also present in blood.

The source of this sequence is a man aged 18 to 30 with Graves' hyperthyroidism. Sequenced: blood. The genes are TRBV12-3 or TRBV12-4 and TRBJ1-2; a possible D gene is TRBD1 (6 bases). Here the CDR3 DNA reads TGTGCCAGCAGTTTAGTACAGGGATACTATGGCTACACCTTC. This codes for CASSLVQGYYGYTF.